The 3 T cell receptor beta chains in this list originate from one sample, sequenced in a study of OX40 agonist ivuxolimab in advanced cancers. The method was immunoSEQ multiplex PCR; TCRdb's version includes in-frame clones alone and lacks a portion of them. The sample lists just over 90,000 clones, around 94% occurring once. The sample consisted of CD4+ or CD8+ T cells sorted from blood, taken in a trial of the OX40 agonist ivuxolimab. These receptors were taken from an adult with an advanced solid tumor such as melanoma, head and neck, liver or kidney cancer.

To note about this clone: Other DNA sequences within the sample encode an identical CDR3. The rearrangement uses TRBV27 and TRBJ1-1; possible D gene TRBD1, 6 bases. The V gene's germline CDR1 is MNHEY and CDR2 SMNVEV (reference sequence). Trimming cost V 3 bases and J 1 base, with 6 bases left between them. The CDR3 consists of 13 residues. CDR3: CASSFRGNTEAFF. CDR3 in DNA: TGTGCCAGCAGTTTCAGGGGGAACACTGAAGCTTTCTTT.

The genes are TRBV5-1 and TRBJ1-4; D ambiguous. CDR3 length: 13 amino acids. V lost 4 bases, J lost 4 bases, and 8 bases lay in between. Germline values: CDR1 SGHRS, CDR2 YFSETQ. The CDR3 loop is CASSPERNEKLFF. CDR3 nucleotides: TGCGCCAGCAGCCCGGAGCGTAATGAAAAACTGTTTTTT.

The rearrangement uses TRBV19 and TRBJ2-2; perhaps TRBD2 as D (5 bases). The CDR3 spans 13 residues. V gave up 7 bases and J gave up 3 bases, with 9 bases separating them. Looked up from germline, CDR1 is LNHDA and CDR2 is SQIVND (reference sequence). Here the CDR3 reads CASNSRDTGELFF. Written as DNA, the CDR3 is TGTGCCAGTAACTCGAGGGACACCGGGGAGCTGTTTTTT.